Sequencing of this T cell receptor beta chain was carried out in a study of blood T cell repertoires in COVID-19. Whole-study context: There were acute and convalescent COVID-19 samples, and they came from the United States, Italy and Spain. PBMCs, B-cell-depleted T cells, or T cells provided the cDNA or gDNA that made up the material.

Profiled with immunoSEQ multiplex PCR; TCRdb holds only in-frame clones, not every one. The sample consists of about 120,000 clones, roughly nine tenths of them appearing once. The CDR3 consists of 14 residues. Germline V CDR1 and CDR2: SGDLS, YYNGEE. The trim removed 3 bases at V and 7 bases at J, leaving 7 bases unmatched. The TCR was taken from a man between 65 and 85 years old who had recovered from COVID-19. Material: peripheral blood. This sequence joins TRBV9 and TRBJ2-7, with 10 positions matching TRBD1. Here the CDR3 DNA reads TGTGCCAGCAGCGGGGGACAGGGGTTTGGGGAGCAGTACTTC. Amino acids: CASSGGQGFGEQYF.